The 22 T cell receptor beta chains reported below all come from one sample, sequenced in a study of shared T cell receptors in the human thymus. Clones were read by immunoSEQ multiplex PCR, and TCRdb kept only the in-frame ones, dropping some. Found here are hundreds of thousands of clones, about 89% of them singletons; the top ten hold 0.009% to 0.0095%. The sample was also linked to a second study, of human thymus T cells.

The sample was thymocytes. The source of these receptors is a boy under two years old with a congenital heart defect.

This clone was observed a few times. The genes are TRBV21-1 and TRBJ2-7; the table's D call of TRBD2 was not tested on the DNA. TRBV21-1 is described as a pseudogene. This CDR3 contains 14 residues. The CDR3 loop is CASSLRPGTSGRDF. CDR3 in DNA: TGTGCCAGCAGCCTTCGTCCCGGGACTAGCGGACGGGACTTC.

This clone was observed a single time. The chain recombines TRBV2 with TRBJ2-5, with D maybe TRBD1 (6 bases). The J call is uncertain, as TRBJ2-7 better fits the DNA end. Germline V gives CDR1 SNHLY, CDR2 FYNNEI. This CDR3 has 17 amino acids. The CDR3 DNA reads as TGTGCCAGCAGTCGATTAAAGACAGGATTTGGCATATACGAGCAGTACTTC. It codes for CASSRLKTGFGIYEQYF.

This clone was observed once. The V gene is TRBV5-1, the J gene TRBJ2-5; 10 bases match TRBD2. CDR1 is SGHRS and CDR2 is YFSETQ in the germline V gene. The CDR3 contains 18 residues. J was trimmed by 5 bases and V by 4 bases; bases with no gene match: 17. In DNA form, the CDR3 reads TGCGCCAGCAGCCAAAATAGCGGGGGGAATAAAGAGGAGGAGACCCAGTACTTC. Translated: CASSQNSGGNKEEETQYF.

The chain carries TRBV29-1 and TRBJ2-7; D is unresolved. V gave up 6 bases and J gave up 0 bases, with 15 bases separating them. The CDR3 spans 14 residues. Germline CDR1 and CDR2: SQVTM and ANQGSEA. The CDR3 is CSVEQNRSSYEQYF. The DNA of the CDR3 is TGCAGCGTCGAACAAAATAGGAGCTCCTACGAGCAGTACTTC.

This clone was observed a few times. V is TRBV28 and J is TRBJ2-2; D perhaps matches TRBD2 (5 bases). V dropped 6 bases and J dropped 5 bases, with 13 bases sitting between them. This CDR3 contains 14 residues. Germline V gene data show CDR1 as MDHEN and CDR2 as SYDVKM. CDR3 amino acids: CASSPDCLTGELFF. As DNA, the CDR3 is TGTGCCAGCAGCCCGGACTGTTTGACCGGGGAGCTGTTTTTT.

The CDR3 nucleotides read TGTGCCAGCTCGCCCGGGACAGGGGGTGTGAGTCAGCCCCAGCATTTT. It is translated as CASSPGTGGVSQPQHF. The gene calls are TRBV18 and TRBJ1-5, with 11 bases fitting TRBD1. CDR1 KGHSH and CDR2 LQKENI come from the germline V gene. V gave up 6 bases and J gave up 6 bases; unmatched junction bases: 10. The CDR3 extends over 16 amino acids.

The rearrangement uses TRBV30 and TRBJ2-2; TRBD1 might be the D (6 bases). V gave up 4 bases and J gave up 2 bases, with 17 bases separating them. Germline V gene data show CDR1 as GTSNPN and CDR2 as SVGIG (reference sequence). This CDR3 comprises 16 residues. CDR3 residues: CAWILNRENNTGELFF. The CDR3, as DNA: TGTGCCTGGATCCTCAACAGGGAAAATAACACCGGGGAGCTGTTTTTT. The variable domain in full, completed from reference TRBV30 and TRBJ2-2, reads SQTIHQWPATLVQPVGSPLSLECTVEGTSNPNLYWYRQAAGRGLQLLFYSVGIGQISSEVPQNLSASRPQDRQFILSSKKLLLSDSGFYLCAWILNRENNTGELFFGEGSRLTVL.

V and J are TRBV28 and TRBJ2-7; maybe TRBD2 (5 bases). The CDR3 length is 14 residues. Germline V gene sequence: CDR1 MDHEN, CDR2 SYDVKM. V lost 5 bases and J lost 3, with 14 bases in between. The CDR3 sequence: CASSPYRRGYEQYF. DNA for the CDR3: TGTGCCAGCAGTCCCTATCGTCGGGGCTACGAGCAGTACTTC.

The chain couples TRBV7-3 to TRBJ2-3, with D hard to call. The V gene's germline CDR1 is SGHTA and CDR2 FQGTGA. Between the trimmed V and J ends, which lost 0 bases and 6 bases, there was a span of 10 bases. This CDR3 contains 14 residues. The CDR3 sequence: CASSLTRPPDTQYF. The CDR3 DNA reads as TGTGCCAGCAGCTTAACCAGGCCTCCCGATACGCAGTATTTT.

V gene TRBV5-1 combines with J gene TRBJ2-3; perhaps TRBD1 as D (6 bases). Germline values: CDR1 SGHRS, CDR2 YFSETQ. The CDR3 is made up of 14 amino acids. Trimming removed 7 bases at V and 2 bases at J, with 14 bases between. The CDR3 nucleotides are TGCGCCAGCCGCAACAGGGACCCCACAGATACGCAGTATTTT. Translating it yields CASRNRDPTDTQYF.

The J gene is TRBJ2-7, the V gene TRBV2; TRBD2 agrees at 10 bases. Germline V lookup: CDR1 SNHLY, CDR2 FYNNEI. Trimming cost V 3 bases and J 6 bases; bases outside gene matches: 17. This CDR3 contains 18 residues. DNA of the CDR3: TGTGCCAGCAGTGACTCGTTTAGGACAAGCGGGGGGGCGGGCGAGCAGTACTTC. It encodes CASSDSFRTSGGAGEQYF.

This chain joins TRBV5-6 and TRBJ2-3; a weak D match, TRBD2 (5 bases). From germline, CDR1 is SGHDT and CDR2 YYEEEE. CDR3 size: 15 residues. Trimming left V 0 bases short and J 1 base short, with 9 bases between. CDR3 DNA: TGTGCCAGCAGCTTGGAAGCGGCTCGCACAGATACGCAGTATTTT. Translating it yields CASSLEAARTDTQYF.

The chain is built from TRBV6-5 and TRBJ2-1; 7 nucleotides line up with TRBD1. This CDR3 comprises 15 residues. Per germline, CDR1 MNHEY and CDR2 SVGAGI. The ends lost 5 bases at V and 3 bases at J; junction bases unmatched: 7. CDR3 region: CASSPGDSRYNEQFF. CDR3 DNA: TGTGCCAGCAGTCCCGGGGACAGCCGCTACAATGAGCAGTTCTTC.

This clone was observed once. The CDR3 nucleotides read TGCGCCAGCAGCACCTACCTTAACACTGAAGCTTTCTTT. It yields the protein CASSTYLNTEAFF. V usage is TRBV5-1 and J usage is TRBJ1-1, with D hard to call. CDR1 and CDR2 (germline): SGHRS, YFSETQ. The V gene lost 4 bases and the J gene lost 2 bases, with 9 bases spanning the gap. The CDR3 runs 13 residues.

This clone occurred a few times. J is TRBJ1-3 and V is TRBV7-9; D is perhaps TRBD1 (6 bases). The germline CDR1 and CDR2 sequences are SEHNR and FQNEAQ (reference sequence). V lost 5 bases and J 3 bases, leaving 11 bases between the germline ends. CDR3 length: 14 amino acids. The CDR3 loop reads CASSPTGNGNTIYF. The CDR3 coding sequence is TGTGCCAGCAGCCCAACAGGGAATGGAAACACCATATATTTT.

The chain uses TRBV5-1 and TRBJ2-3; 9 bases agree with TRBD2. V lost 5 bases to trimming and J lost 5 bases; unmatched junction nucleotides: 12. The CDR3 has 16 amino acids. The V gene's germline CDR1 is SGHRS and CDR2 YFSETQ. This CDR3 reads CASSPMGGGDVDTQYF. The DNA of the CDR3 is TGCGCCAGCAGTCCGATGGGCGGGGGGGATGTAGATACGCAGTATTTT. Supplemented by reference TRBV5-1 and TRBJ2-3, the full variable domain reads KAGVTQTPRYLIKTRGQQVTLSCSPISGHRSVSWYQQTPGQGLQFLFEYFSETQRNKGNFPGRFSGRQFSNSRSEMNVSTLELGDSALYLCASSPMGGGDVDTQYFGPGTRLTVL.

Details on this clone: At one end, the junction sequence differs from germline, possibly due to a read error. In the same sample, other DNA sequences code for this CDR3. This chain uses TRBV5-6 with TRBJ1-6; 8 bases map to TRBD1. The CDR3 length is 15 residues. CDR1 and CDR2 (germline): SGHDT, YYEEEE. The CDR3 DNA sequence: TGTGCCAGCAGCTTGGGACAGGGGAACTATTCCCCCCTCCACTTT. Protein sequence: CASSLGQGNYSPLHF. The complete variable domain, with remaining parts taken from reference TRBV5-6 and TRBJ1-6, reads DAGVTQSPTHLIKTRGQQVTLRCSPKSGHDTVSWYQQALGQGPQFIFQYYEEEERQRGNFPDRFSGHQFPNYSSELNVNALLLGDSALYLCASSLGQGNYSPLHFGNGTRLTVT.

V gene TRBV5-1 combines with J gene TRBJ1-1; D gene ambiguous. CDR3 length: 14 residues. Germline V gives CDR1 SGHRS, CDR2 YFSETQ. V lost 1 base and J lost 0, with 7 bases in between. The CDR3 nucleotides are TGCGCCAGCAGCTTGCACGGGGTGAACACTGAAGCTTTCTTT. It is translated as CASSLHGVNTEAFF.

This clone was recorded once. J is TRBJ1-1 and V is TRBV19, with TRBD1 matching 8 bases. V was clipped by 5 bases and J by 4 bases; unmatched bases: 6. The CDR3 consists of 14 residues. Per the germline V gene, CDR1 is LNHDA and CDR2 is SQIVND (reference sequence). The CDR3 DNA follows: TGTGCCAGTAGTCCAGGGGGCAAGATCACTGAAGCTTTCTTT. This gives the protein CASSPGGKITEAFF.

For the CDR3, the DNA is TGTGCCACCTCCCCCTTGGCCCCGACAGGGGGAATGATTCGTGGCTACACCTTC. It encodes CATSPLAPTGGMIRGYTF. The chain uses TRBV15 and TRBJ1-2; 9 nucleotides agree with TRBD1. Germline CDR1 is LNHNV and CDR2 is YYDKDF (reference sequence). The CDR3 covers 18 residues. The J segment lost 7 bases and the V segment lost 8 bases, leaving 23 bases of the junction unmatched. Full variable domain (outside the CDR3, taken from reference TRBV15 and TRBJ1-2): DAMVIQNPRYQVTQFGKPVTLSCSQTLNHNVMYWYQQKSSQAPKLLFHYYDKDFNNEADTPDNFQSRRPNTSFCFLDIRSPGLGDTAMYLCATSPLAPTGGMIRGYTFGSGTRLTVV.

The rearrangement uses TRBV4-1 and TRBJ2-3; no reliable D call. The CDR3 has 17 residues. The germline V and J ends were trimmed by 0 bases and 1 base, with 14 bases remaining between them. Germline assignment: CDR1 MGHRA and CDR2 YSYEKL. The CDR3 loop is CASSQDLGTWGTDTQYF. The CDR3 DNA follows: TGCGCCAGCAGCCAAGACTTGGGCACTTGGGGCACAGATACGCAGTATTTT.

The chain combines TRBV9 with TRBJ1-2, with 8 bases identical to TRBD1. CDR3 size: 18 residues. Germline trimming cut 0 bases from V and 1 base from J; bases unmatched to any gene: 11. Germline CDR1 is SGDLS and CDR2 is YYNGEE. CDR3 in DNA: TGTGCCAGCAGCGTAGTTAGCCAGGGGGCCCCTCTTAACTATGGCTACACCTTC. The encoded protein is CASSVVSQGAPLNYGYTF.